This paragraph reports one TCR beta chain. Its antigen is not yet known. No qualities accompany the bases; no much larger clone lies one base away. Library generation was performed with 5' RACE. For sequencing, a NextSeq 500 was employed. To allow correction of PCR and sequencing errors, the TCR library protocol tagged every TCR cDNA molecule with a unique molecular identifier. Per the authors' processing: TCR identification, UMI-based error correction and CDR3 extraction were all carried out with Decombinator tools. TCRs above a frequency of 2 per 1,000, corresponding to the top 1% of the tumor frequency distribution, were defined as expanded. Each repertoire was subsampled 100 times to 5,000 TCRs, after which Renyi diversity was computed with the R vegan package. CDR3 similarity networks were constructed using string-kernel similarity of amino acid triplets, with links drawn between CDR3s whose pairwise similarity was above 0.82. Through fastp at Q25 and MiXCR, TCRdb rebuilt clones from the public reads, retaining in-frame beta chains. CDR3 protein sequences are deduplicated, and each keeps its most common genes and DNA. It is TCRdb's table, rather than the study itself, that gives the V and J calls and clone size. In this sample the table shows 3,200 or so distinct CDR3 sequences, 15% to 20% of which occur a single time. The ten most abundant clones make up around 40% of the sample.

In the paper's terms, the time point label means: blood at routine non-recurrence follow-up after resection. Without any cell sorting, TCR sequencing was performed on whole RNA extracted either from tumor and nontumor lung tissue or from cryopreserved PBMC samples. Only patients with enough RNA available from two or more tumor regions were chosen for TCR sequencing. The sample belongs to a study of spatial heterogeneity in lung cancer (dated by TCRdb to about 2019). Some background on the complete study: Donors were 72 patients with early-stage, untreated non-small cell lung cancer from the lung TRACERx cohort. TCR alpha and beta repertoires were quantitatively compared across multiple tumor regions, matched nontumor lung and blood in non-small cell lung cancer. More beta-chain than alpha-chain transcripts were consistently detected, likely reflecting higher beta-chain transcript abundance. In the raw uncorrected reads, each unique combination of TCR and UMI appeared more than ten times on average. Both alpha and beta chains were TCR-sequenced in fewer than 250 tumor regions, under 80 matched nontumor lung samples and roughly 50 PBMC samples obtained at surgery. Follow-up PBMC samples were sequenced whenever available, and the median time to follow-up was about two years after resection. Nonsynonymous mutation counts, determined by whole-exome sequencing of tumor tissue, were related to TCR repertoire features.

Sequences MNHNS (CDR1) and SASEGT (CDR2) are obtained from the germline V gene. Including the terminal cysteine and phenylalanine, the CDR3 comprises 13 residues. The only DNA kept is the CDR3, 39 bases in frame from the first base. Deletion took 6 bases off V and 1 base off J, with a span of 9 bases between the germline ends. What the authors observed across the whole study: Additional single-cell paired TCR alpha and beta sequencing was considered necessary to confirm, at a functional level, the hypothesis that regional TCRs recognize regional mutations. Only approximately 13 patients were included in comparisons of baseline and follow-up blood repertoires. Ubiquitous expanded tumor TCRs showed up in blood more often at tumor resection than at routine follow-up.

This specimen was PBMCs, taken at follow-up. This clonotype was obtained from a male donor with early-stage non-small cell lung cancer. The chain is encoded by TRBV6-1 joined to TRBJ1-1; the D gene is perhaps TRBD1, on 6 matching bases. The DNA reads TGTGCCAGCAGCGTGACAGGGAACACTGAAGCTTTCTTT. Its amino acids are CASSVTGNTEAFF.